This is a list of T cell receptor beta chains from one sample in a study of molecular identifiers for immune sequencing clone quantification. Each CDR3 protein is one row after TCRdb ran MiXCR on the PCR reads. This table holds around 470,000 distinct CDR3 sequences, about a fifth found once. The sequencing sample was made of naive CD8+ T cells from blood, with Jurkat cell RNA spiked in. The receptors stem from a human donor in good health. Some libraries in this study had Jurkat cell RNA spiked in. CDR3s include the opening cysteine and the closing phenylalanine or tryptophan. The D gene is left open where the match is weak. Some rows have no size entry. The others give once, few or many, or a class for an expanded clone.

d_gene: NA; abundance: NA; v_gene: TRBV7-9; j_gene: TRBJ1-1; CDR3aa: CASSGSQNTEAFF; CDR3nt: TGTGCCAGCAGCGGGTCCCAGAACACTGAAGCTTTCTTT
d_gene: TRBD2; abundance: many; v_gene: TRBV6-6; j_gene: TRBJ2-1; CDR3aa: CASSPPDLSGSYNEQFF; CDR3nt: TGTGCCAGCAGCCCCCCGGACCTTAGCGGGAGCTACAATGAGCAGTTCTTC
d_gene: NA; abundance: few; v_gene: TRBV27; j_gene: TRBJ2-5; CDR3aa: CASSSTKGYQETQYF; CDR3nt: TGTGCCAGCAGTTCCACGAAGGGGTACCAAGAGACCCAGTACTTC
d_gene: NA; abundance: NA; v_gene: TRBV18; j_gene: TRBJ2-3; CDR3aa: CASSRPGDMQYF; CDR3nt: TGTGCCAGCTCACGACCAGGGGATATGCAGTATTTT
d_gene: NA; abundance: NA; v_gene: TRBV3-1; j_gene: TRBJ1-1; CDR3aa: CASSPPYENVAEAFF; CDR3nt: TGTGCCAGCAGCCCGCCTTACGAGAATGTAGCTGAAGCTTTCTTT
d_gene: TRBD2; abundance: NA; v_gene: TRBV2; j_gene: TRBJ2-7; CDR3aa: CASSEAPSGNYEQYF; CDR3nt: TGTGCCAGCAGTGAAGCCCCTAGCGGAAACTACGAGCAGTACTTC
d_gene: NA; abundance: many; v_gene: TRBV29-1; j_gene: TRBJ1-1; CDR3aa: CSSTELVNTEAFF; CDR3nt: TGCAGCTCGACAGAGCTAGTGAACACTGAAGCTTTCTTT
d_gene: TRBD1; abundance: NA; v_gene: TRBV27; j_gene: TRBJ1-2; CDR3aa: CASSGRTGAIYGYTF; CDR3nt: TGTGCCAGCAGTGGTAGGACAGGGGCGATCTATGGCTACACCTTC
d_gene: NA; abundance: few; v_gene: TRBV7-2; j_gene: TRBJ2-1; CDR3aa: CASSLGWSGGSEQFF; CDR3nt: TGTGCCAGCAGCTTAGGATGGAGTGGGGGTAGCGAGCAGTTCTTC
d_gene: NA; abundance: NA; v_gene: TRBV29-1; j_gene: TRBJ2-1; CDR3aa: CSVVWLGSYNEQFF; CDR3nt: TGCAGCGTTGTTTGGCTAGGGTCCTACAATGAGCAGTTCTTC
d_gene: TRBD1; abundance: many; v_gene: TRBV14; j_gene: TRBJ1-2; CDR3aa: CASSHPRDRGNYGYTF; CDR3nt: TGTGCCAGCAGCCACCCCCGGGACAGGGGTAACTATGGCTACACCTTC
d_gene: TRBD1; abundance: many; v_gene: TRBV3-1; j_gene: TRBJ1-5; CDR3aa: CASSQRTGGQPQHF; CDR3nt: TGTGCCAGCAGCCAACGGACAGGGGGGCAGCCCCAGCATTTT
d_gene: NA; abundance: many; v_gene: TRBV24-1; j_gene: TRBJ1-1; CDR3aa: CAPPGPEAFF; CDR3nt: TGTGCCCCGCCGGGCCCTGAAGCTTTCTTT
d_gene: TRBD2; abundance: many; v_gene: TRBV13; j_gene: TRBJ2-3; CDR3aa: CASSFGLAGGLESQYF; CDR3nt: TGTGCCAGCAGCTTTGGACTAGCGGGGGGGCTTGAGTCGCAGTATTTT